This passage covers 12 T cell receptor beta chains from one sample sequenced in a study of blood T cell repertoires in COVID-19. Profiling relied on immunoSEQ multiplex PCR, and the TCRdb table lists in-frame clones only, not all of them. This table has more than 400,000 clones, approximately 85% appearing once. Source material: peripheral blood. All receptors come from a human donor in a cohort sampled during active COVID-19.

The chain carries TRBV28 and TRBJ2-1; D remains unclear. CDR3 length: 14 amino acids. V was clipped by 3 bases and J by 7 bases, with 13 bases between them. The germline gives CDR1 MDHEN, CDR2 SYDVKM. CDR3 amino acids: CASSFRASHNEQFF. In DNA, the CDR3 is TGTGCCAGCAGTTTTCGCGCTTCGCATAATGAGCAGTTCTTC.

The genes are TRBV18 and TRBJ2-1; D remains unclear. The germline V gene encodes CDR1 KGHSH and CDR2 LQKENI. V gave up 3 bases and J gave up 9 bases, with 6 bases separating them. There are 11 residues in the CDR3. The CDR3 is CASSPTGEQFF. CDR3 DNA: TGTGCCAGCTCACCGACGGGTGAGCAGTTCTTC.

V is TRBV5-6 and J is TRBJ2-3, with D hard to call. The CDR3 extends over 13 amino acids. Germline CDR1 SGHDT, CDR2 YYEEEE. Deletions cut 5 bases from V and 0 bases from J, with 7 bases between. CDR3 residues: CASRARSTDTQYF. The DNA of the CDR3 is TGTGCCAGCAGGGCCCGTAGCACAGATACGCAGTATTTT.

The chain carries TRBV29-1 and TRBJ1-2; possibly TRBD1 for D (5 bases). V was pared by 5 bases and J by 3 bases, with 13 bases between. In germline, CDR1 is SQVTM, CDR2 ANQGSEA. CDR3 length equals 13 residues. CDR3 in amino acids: CSVFSGTDYGYTF. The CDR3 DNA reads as TGCAGCGTTTTTTCCGGGACTGACTATGGCTACACCTTC.

This chain's CDR3 is CASSPDRGFNSPLHF. DNA for the CDR3: TGTGCCAGCAGCCCCGACAGGGGCTTTAATTCACCCCTCCACTTT. The J gene is TRBJ1-6, the V gene TRBV6-6; 8 nucleotides match TRBD1. CDR3 length: 15 amino acids. Germline V gene data show CDR1 as MNHNY and CDR2 as SVGAGI (reference sequence). V shed 6 bases and J 6 bases; nucleotides not matched to a gene: 7.

CDR3 nucleotide sequence: TGTGCCATCAGAAGACAGGGGGCGGGTTATGGTGCTAGCGGGAGAAGAAATACGCAGTATTTT. This encodes CAIRRQGAGYGASGRRNTQYF. This chain uses TRBV10-3 with TRBJ2-3, with D possibly called TRBD1 or TRBD2 (10 bases each). V lost 6 bases and J lost 7, with 38 bases in between. The CDR3 is made up of 21 amino acids. Germline CDR1 ENHRY, CDR2 SYGVKD.

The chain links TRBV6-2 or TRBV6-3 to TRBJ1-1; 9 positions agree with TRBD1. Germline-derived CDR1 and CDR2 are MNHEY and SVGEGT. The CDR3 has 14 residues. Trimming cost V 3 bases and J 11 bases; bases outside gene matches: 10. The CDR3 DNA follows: TGTGCCAGCAGTTATTCACAGGGGGCCCCGTCGGCTTTCTTT. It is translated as CASSYSQGAPSAFF.

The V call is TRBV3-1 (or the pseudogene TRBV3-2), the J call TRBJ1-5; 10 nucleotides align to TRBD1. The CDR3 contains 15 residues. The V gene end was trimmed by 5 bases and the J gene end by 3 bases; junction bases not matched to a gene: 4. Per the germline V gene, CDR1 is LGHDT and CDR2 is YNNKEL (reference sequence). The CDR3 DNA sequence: TGTGCCAGCAGCGTCGGGACAGGGGTCAATCAGCCCCAGCATTTT. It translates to CASSVGTGVNQPQHF.

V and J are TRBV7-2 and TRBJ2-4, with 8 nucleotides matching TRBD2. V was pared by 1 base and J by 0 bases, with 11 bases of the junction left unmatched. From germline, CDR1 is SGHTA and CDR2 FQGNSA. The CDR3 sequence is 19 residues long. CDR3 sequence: CASSLVLAGPQVAKNIQYF. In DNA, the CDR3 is TGTGCCAGCAGCTTAGTGTTAGCGGGGCCCCAGGTAGCCAAAAACATTCAGTACTTC. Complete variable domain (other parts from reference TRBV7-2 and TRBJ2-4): GAGVSQSPSNKVTEKGKDVELRCDPISGHTALYWYRQSLGQGLEFLIYFQGNSAPDKSGLPSDRFSAERTGGSVSTLTIQRTQQEDSAVYLCASSLVLAGPQVAKNIQYFGAGTRLSVL.

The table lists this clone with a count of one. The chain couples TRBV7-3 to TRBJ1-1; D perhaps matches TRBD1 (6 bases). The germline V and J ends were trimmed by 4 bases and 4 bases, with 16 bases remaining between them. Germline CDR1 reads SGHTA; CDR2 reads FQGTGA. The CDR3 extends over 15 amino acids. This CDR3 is CASSYLPRGGTEAFF. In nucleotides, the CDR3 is TGTGCCAGCAGCTACCTGCCCAGGGGCGGCACTGAAGCTTTCTTT.

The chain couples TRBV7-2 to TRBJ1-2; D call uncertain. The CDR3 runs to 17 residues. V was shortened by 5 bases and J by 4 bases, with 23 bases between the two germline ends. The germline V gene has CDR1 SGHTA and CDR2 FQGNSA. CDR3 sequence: CASSNSPLEHGLYGYTF. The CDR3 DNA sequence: TGTGCCAGCAGCAACTCTCCCCTAGAGCACGGACTCTATGGCTACACCTTC.

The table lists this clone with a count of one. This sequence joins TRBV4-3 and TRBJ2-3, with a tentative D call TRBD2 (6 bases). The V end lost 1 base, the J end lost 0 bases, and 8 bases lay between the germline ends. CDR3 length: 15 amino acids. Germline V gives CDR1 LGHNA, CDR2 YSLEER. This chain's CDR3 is CASSQAGESTDTQYF. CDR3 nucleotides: TGCGCCAGCAGCCAAGCGGGAGAGAGCACAGATACGCAGTATTTT.